This entry lists 24 T cell receptor beta chains sequenced from one sample in a study of blood T cell repertoires in COVID-19 (dated by TCRdb to the early 2020s). Library preparation used the immunoSEQ multiplex PCR assay. This is the immuneACCESS table as TCRdb keeps it, with only in-frame sequences that have V and J called. A part of the clones is gone; compared with another copy, unresolved V genes explain less than half, and the rest is unexplained. For this sample there are some 300,000 clones; about 87% appear just once. Together, the top ten hold just under 7% of the sample. Specimen: peripheral blood. These receptors all stem from a woman in her twenties or thirties who had recovered from COVID-19.

The chain employs TRBV3-1 (or the pseudogene TRBV3-2) and TRBJ2-7, with no clear D. V lost 4 bases and J lost 5, with 12 bases in between. The germline V gene encodes CDR1 LGHDT and CDR2 YNNKEL (reference sequence). The CDR3 runs 13 residues. CDR3 in DNA: TGTGCCAGCAGCCGGGCTGGTACGGACGAGCAGTACTTC. Encoded protein: CASSRAGTDEQYF.

V usage is TRBV28 and J usage is TRBJ1-1; D is unclear. Germline CDR1 is MDHEN and CDR2 is SYDVKM. This CDR3 comprises 14 residues. Trimming pared 4 bases from V and 0 bases from J, leaving 9 bases between. In nucleotides, the CDR3 is TGTGCCAGCAGTTGGAGGATTGTGAACACTGAAGCTTTCTTT. It yields the protein CASSWRIVNTEAFF.

Turning to this clone: At the DNA level, this CDR3 is encoded by other sequences in the same sample as well. The chain links TRBV7-3 to TRBJ2-3; D unclear. The CDR3 extends over 12 amino acids. The V gene's germline CDR1 is SGHTA and CDR2 FQGTGA. V lost 4 bases and J 0 bases, leaving 2 bases between the germline ends. The CDR3 DNA sequence: TGTGCCAGCAGCTCTAGCACAGATACGCAGTATTTT. Translating gives CASSSSTDTQYF. The whole variable domain, remainder taken from reference TRBV7-3 and TRBJ2-3, is GAGVSQTPSNKVTEKGKYVELRCDPISGHTALYWYRQSLGQGPEFLIYFQGTGAADDSGLPNDRFFAVRPEGSVSTLKIQRTERGDSAVYLCASSSSTDTQYFGPGTRLTVL.

The chain couples TRBV5-6 to TRBJ1-1, with unresolved D. Between the trimmed V and J ends, which lost 4 bases and 3 bases, there was a span of 4 bases. Germline CDR1 SGHDT, CDR2 YYEEEE. The CDR3 runs to 11 residues. The CDR3 here is CASSEHTEAFF. The DNA for the CDR3 is TGTGCCAGCAGCGAGCACACTGAAGCTTTCTTT.

This chain connects TRBV30 to TRBJ2-2, with 7 positions matching TRBD1. The CDR3 is made up of 16 amino acids. Germline V lookup: CDR1 GTSNPN, CDR2 SVGIG (reference sequence). Germline trimming cut 0 bases from V and 7 bases from J; bases unmatched to any gene: 11. The CDR3 reads CAWSVFETGWRGELFF. CDR3 nucleotide sequence: TGTGCCTGGAGTGTGTTCGAGACAGGGTGGCGCGGGGAGCTGTTTTTT.

The genes are TRBV9 and TRBJ2-7; D possibly corresponds to TRBD1 (6 bases). This CDR3 has 15 amino acids. Trimming removed 4 bases from V and 3 bases from J, with 17 bases in between. Per the germline V gene, CDR1 is SGDLS and CDR2 is YYNGEE. DNA for the CDR3: TGTGCCAGCAGCCCTCGGACAGCGAATTTCTACGAGCAGTACTTC. It encodes CASSPRTANFYEQYF.

The chain is built from TRBV15 and TRBJ1-1, with D possibly matching TRBD1 (5 bases). From germline, CDR1 is LNHNV and CDR2 YYDKDF (reference sequence). There are 17 residues in the CDR3. V gave up 1 base and J gave up 0 bases, with 15 bases separating them. The CDR3 DNA reads as TGTGCCACCAGCAGAGGAGATAATAGGGGTATGAACACTGAAGCTTTCTTT. Protein product: CATSRGDNRGMNTEAFF.

The rearrangement joins TRBV7-2 to TRBJ1-3; 10 bases match TRBD1. Germline-derived CDR1 and CDR2 are SGHTA and FQGNSA. CDR3 length equals 15 residues. V lost 4 bases to trimming and J lost 2 bases; unmatched junction nucleotides: 2. The CDR3, as DNA: TGTGCCAGCAGCTCGACAGGGGGCGCTGGAAACACCATATATTTT. This encodes CASSSTGGAGNTIYF.

This chain joins TRBV3-1 (or the pseudogene TRBV3-2) and TRBJ1-1; TRBD1 is a possible D gene (5 bases). CDR1 is LGHDT and CDR2 is YNNKEL in the germline V gene (reference sequence). This CDR3 is 14 amino acids long. The ends were cut back, 0 bases at V and 10 bases at J, with 15 bases in the middle. DNA for the CDR3: TGTGCCAGCAGCCAAGATTCGAGCGGGCAGGGAGCTTTCTTT. It encodes CASSQDSSGQGAFF.

J is TRBJ2-2 and V is TRBV3-1 (or the pseudogene TRBV3-2), with 9 bases that match TRBD2. Germline CDR1 LGHDT, CDR2 YNNKEL (reference sequence). The CDR3 spans 17 residues. Trimming took 4 bases from V and 4 from J; bases not matched to a gene: 10. DNA for the CDR3: TGTGCCAGCAGCCTAAAGGGGGTAGCGGGGGCCACCGGGGAGCTGTTTTTT. It codes for CASSLKGVAGATGELFF.

V usage is TRBV28 and J usage is TRBJ2-7; 10 nucleotides match TRBD1. Germline V gene sequence: CDR1 MDHEN, CDR2 SYDVKM. J lost 6 bases, V lost 5 bases, and 13 bases had no gene match. The CDR3 runs to 16 residues. The CDR3 loop is CASSTTGGRGYAEQYF. The CDR3 DNA reads TGTGCCAGCAGTACGACAGGGGGCAGAGGATACGCCGAGCAGTACTTC.

This clone was seen once. The chain uses TRBV10-3 and TRBJ2-1, with 7 bases lining up with TRBD1. Germline CDR1 and CDR2: ENHRY and SYGVKD. V was clipped by 1 base and J by 3 bases; unmatched bases: 9. The CDR3 is 17 residues long. The CDR3 bases are TGTGCCATCAGTGAGTTCAATTTGGGACAGCTCTACAATGAGCAGTTCTTC. Translating gives CAISEFNLGQLYNEQFF.

This chain links TRBV18 with TRBJ2-1; 7 positions agree with TRBD2. With 4 bases clipped from V and 6 bases from J, the junction kept 6 bases outside the gene matches. The CDR3 runs to 14 residues. Germline assignment: CDR1 KGHSH and CDR2 LQKENI. The CDR3 DNA reads TGTGCCAGCTCACGCGGGGGTGACGGCAATGAGCAGTTCTTC. Translation: CASSRGGDGNEQFF.

This clone was observed a handful of times. The chain uses TRBV3-1 (or the pseudogene TRBV3-2) and TRBJ2-3; TRBD2 aligns across 7 bases. With 4 bases clipped from V and 3 bases from J, the junction kept 7 bases outside the gene matches. This CDR3 is built from 15 residues. Germline CDR1 reads LGHDT; CDR2 reads YNNKEL (reference sequence). CDR3 in amino acids: CASSLGLESTDTQYF. In DNA form, the CDR3 reads TGTGCCAGCAGCCTAGGACTAGAATCGACAGATACGCAGTATTTT.

V gene TRBV5-8 combines with J gene TRBJ2-2; 7 bases agree with TRBD1. Trimming cost V 3 bases and J 6 bases; bases outside gene matches: 11. This CDR3 has 16 residues. From germline, CDR1 is SGHTS and CDR2 YDEGEE. CDR3 region: CASSSRQGISAGELFF. The CDR3 DNA reads TGTGCCAGCAGCTCCCGACAGGGTATCAGTGCCGGGGAGCTGTTTTTT. The full variable domain, in which reference TRBV5-8 and TRBJ2-2 provide the parts outside the CDR3, is EAGVTQSPTHLIKTRGQQATLRCSPISGHTSVYWYQQALGLGLQFLLWYDEGEERNRGNFPPRFSGRQFPNYSSELNVNALELEDSALYLCASSSRQGISAGELFFGEGSRLTVL.

The V and J genes are TRBV13 and TRBJ1-2; TRBD1 matches 7 bases. The CDR3 extends over 14 amino acids. Germline lookup yields CDR1 PRHDT and CDR2 FYEKMQ (reference sequence). The trim removed 6 bases at V and 3 bases at J, leaving 7 bases unmatched. The CDR3 region has the DNA TGTGCCAGCAGGAGAGAGGGGGCGGACTATGGCTACACCTTC. This translates into CASRREGADYGYTF.

V usage is TRBV29-1 and J usage is TRBJ2-2, with TRBD1 as a possible D gene (6 bases). The V and J ends lost 7 bases and 4 bases respectively, with 16 bases between them. The CDR3 spans 14 residues. From germline, CDR1 is SQVTM and CDR2 ANQGSEA. CDR3 in amino acids: CSGGPGLRTGELFF. The CDR3 coding sequence is TGCAGCGGGGGGCCAGGGTTGCGCACCGGGGAGCTGTTTTTT.

Only one count was recorded for this clone. The rearrangement uses TRBV5-1 and TRBJ2-1, with D possibly matching TRBD1 (6 bases). Trimming took 3 bases from V and 4 from J, leaving 17 bases between them. The CDR3 has 16 residues. Germline lookup yields CDR1 SGHRS and CDR2 YFSETQ. CDR3 region: CASSSGVSAGYNEQFF. The CDR3 coding sequence is TGCGCCAGCAGCTCAGGGGTTTCGGCGGGTTACAATGAGCAGTTCTTC.

The rearrangement joins TRBV28 to TRBJ2-7, with D possibly being TRBD1 (6 bases). The germline CDR1 and CDR2 sequences are MDHEN and SYDVKM. The CDR3 totals 14 residues. The V and J ends lost 6 bases and 5 bases respectively, with 17 bases between them. CDR3 protein: CASRTSTGFHEQYF. CDR3 bases: TGTGCCAGCAGGACTTCCACAGGGTTCCACGAGCAGTACTTC.

The rearrangement joins TRBV27 to TRBJ1-1; the match to TRBD1 covers 9 bases. V shed 0 bases, J shed 5 bases, and the junction held 4 bases outside the gene matches. The CDR3 length is 15 residues. Germline-derived CDR1 and CDR2 are MNHEY and SMNVEV (reference sequence). The CDR3 DNA follows: TGTGCCAGCAGTTTATCGGCGGGGACAGGGACTGAAGCTTTCTTT. Its translation is CASSLSAGTGTEAFF.

V usage is TRBV10-3 and J usage is TRBJ2-2, with D uncertain. V lost 0 bases and J lost 6, with 8 bases in between. Germline loops: CDR1 ENHRY, CDR2 SYGVKD. The CDR3 consists of 14 residues. The CDR3 region has the DNA TGTGCCATCAGTGAGTCAGCCACCTCCGGGGAGCTGTTTTTT. It encodes CAISESATSGELFF.

The chain employs TRBV28 and TRBJ2-3; TRBD2 might be the D (5 bases). V dropped 3 bases and J dropped 4 bases, with 14 bases sitting between them. Germline values: CDR1 MDHEN, CDR2 SYDVKM. CDR3 length: 15 residues. The CDR3 loop reads CASSLNGGWADTQYF. CDR3 coding DNA: TGTGCCAGCAGTTTGAATGGCGGGTGGGCAGATACGCAGTATTTT.

The rearrangement links TRBV4-2 to TRBJ2-3; TRBD2 matches 9 bases. The CDR3 totals 17 residues. J lost 3 bases, V lost 0 bases, and 7 bases had no gene match. Per the germline V gene, CDR1 is LGHNA and CDR2 is YNFKEQ. This chain's CDR3 is CASSQDSLAGSTDTQYF. For the CDR3, the DNA is TGTGCCAGCAGCCAAGATAGTCTAGCGGGGTCTACAGATACGCAGTATTTT.

The chain carries TRBV2 and TRBJ2-1, with TRBD2 matching over 7 bases. Germline V gene sequence: CDR1 SNHLY, CDR2 FYNNEI. The CDR3 is 15 residues long. Trimming at V came to 2 bases and at J to 5 bases, leaving 6 bases not matched to a gene. CDR3 residues: CASSEPHRGDNEQFF. In DNA form, the CDR3 reads TGTGCCAGCAGTGAACCCCACCGGGGGGACAATGAGCAGTTCTTC.